The 2 T cell receptor beta chains in this list originate from one sample, sequenced in a study of blood T cells in healthy people across ages. Primed by a sample-barcoded 5' primer and a J-beta primer mix, a second PCR proceeded for roughly 6 to 12 cycles. TCRdb passed the 5' RACE reads through MiXCR, listing each CDR3 protein once. Of approximately 700,000 distinct CDR3 sequences in the sample, less than 40% were seen once. Sequencing was performed on blood. Every receptor here comes from a woman of 80 years or more in good health.

The genes are TRBV9 and TRBJ2-1; the match to TRBD2 covers 8 bases. CDR1 and CDR2 (germline): SGDLS, YYNGEE. V lost 3 bases, J lost 5 bases, and 10 bases stayed unmatched. The CDR3 totals 16 residues. The chain's CDR3 is CASSEGLAGGHNEQFF. The CDR3 nucleotides are TGTGCCAGCAGCGAAGGGCTGGCGGGAGGCCACAATGAGCAGTTCTTC. Full variable domain (outside the CDR3, taken from reference TRBV9 and TRBJ2-1): DSGVTQTPKHLITATGQRVTLRCSPRSGDLSVYWYQQSLDQGLQFLIQYYNGEERAKGNILERFSAQQFPDLHSELNLSSLELGDSALYFCASSEGLAGGHNEQFFGPGTRLTVL.

The CDR3 nucleotides read TGCGCCAGCAGCCCCGGGACAGGGGGCGAGGCTGGCTACACCTTC. Translation gives CASSPGTGGEAGYTF. This chain joins TRBV5-1 and TRBJ1-2; 12 bases map to TRBD1. The CDR3 is 15 amino acids. In germline, CDR1 is SGHRS, CDR2 YFSETQ. V shed 4 bases, J shed 7 bases, and the junction held 8 bases outside the gene matches.